This section outlines one TCR beta chain sequence together with its context. The data stem from a study of blood T cell repertoires in COVID-19. The wider study: The origin of the acute and convalescent COVID-19 samples was the United States, Italy and Spain.

The table came from immunoSEQ multiplex PCR; TCRdb's copy has only in-frame clones and leaves some out. The sample gives about 240,000 clones, about 85% of which show up once; around 6.9% is in the top ten. Germline CDR1 is MNHEY and CDR2 is SVGAGI. The CDR3 runs 14 residues. V shed 5 bases, J shed 4 bases, and the junction held 6 bases outside the gene matches. Specimen: peripheral blood. The sequence was collected from a man in his sixties who had recovered from COVID-19. The chain uses TRBV6-5 and TRBJ1-2, with 8 bases aligning to TRBD1. The CDR3, as DNA: TGTGCCAGCAGTCCATCTGGACAGGGCTATGGCTACACCTTC. This sequence encodes CASSPSGQGYGYTF.